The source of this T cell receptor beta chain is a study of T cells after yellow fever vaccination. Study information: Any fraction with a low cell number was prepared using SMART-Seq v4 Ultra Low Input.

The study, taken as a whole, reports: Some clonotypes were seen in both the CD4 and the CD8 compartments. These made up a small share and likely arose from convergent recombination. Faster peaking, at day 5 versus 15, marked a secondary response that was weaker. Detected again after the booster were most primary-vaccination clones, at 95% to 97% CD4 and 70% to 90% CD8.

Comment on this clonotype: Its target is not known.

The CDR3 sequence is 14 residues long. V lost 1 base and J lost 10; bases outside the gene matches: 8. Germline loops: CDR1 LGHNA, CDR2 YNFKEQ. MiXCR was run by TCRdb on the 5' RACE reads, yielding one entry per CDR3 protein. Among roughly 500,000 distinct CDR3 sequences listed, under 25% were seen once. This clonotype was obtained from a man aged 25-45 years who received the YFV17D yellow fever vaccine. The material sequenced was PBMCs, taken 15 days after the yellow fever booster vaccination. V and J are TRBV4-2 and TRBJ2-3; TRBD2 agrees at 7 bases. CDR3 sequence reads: CASSQGGLMDAQYF. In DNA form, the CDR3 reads TGTGCCAGCAGCCAAGGGGGACTAATGGATGCGCAGTATTTT.